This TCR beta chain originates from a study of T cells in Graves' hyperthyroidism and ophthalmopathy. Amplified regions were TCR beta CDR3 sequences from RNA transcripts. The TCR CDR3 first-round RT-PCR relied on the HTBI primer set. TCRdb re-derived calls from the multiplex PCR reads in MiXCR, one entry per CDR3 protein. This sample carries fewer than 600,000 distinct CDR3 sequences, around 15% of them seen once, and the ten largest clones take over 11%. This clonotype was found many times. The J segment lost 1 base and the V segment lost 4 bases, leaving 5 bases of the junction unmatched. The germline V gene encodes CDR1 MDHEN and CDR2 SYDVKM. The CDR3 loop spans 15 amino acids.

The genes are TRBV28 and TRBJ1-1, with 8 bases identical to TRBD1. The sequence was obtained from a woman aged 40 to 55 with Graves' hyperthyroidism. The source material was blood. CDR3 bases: TGTGCCAGCAGTTGGAGGACAGGGCCGAACACTGAAGCTTTCTTT. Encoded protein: CASSWRTGPNTEAFF.